Listed here are 5 T cell receptor beta chains from one sample, sequenced in a study of Ad26.COV2.S vaccination and SARS-CoV-2 variants. Treatment indicated: 15 to 20 received Ad26.COV2.S at low or high dose, single or two shots; about 5 received placebo; per-sample allocation not given. Vaccine and placebo recipients were sampled on day 63 after the first injection. Measured with immunoSEQ multiplex PCR; TCRdb has only the in-frame clones, and not every one. Among around 340,000 clones, approximately 90% were seen once, and the ten largest hold approximately 5%. Sequencing used peripheral blood, obtained in a trial of Ad26.COV2.S vaccine versus placebo. These TCRs come from a person aged 18-65 years who received the Ad26.COV2.S COVID-19 vaccine or a placebo.

The J gene is TRBJ1-2, the V gene TRBV5-1; D gene unclear. This CDR3 spans 15 amino acids. V lost 0 bases, J lost 2 bases, and 11 bases lay in between. The germline V gene has CDR1 SGHRS and CDR2 YFSETQ. The CDR3 spells CASSLGRAENYGYTF. CDR3 DNA: TGCGCCAGCAGCTTGGGGCGGGCAGAAAACTATGGCTACACCTTC.

The chain couples TRBV6-1 to TRBJ2-7; a weak D match, TRBD2 (5 bases). CDR1 is MNHNS and CDR2 is SASEGT in the germline V gene. The ends were cut back, 2 bases at V and 7 bases at J, with 9 bases in the middle. The CDR3 spans 12 residues. The CDR3 DNA is TGTGCCAGCAGTGAACGGGATTATGAGCAGTACTTC. Translation gives CASSERDYEQYF.

This rearrangement joins TRBV27 to TRBJ2-7; possible D gene TRBD1, 5 bases. CDR1 is MNHEY and CDR2 is SMNVEV in the germline V gene (reference sequence). CDR3 length: 14 residues. Between the trimmed V and J ends, which lost 5 bases and 1 base, there was a span of 12 bases. CDR3 in amino acids: CASSARQYSYEQYF. CDR3 coding DNA: TGTGCCAGCAGTGCCAGACAGTATTCCTACGAGCAGTACTTC.

The rearrangement links TRBV2 to TRBJ2-2, with TRBD1 matching 7 bases. The CDR3 consists of 16 residues. The trim removed 0 bases at V and 4 bases at J, leaving 5 bases unmatched. CDR1 SNHLY and CDR2 FYNNEI come from the germline V gene. The CDR3 region is CASSEARTGLTGELFF. DNA for the CDR3: TGTGCCAGCAGTGAAGCGCGGACAGGTCTCACCGGGGAGCTGTTTTTT.

This rearrangement joins TRBV3-1 (or the pseudogene TRBV3-2) to TRBJ2-7, with TRBD2 identical over 8 bases. This CDR3 has 16 residues. CDR1 and CDR2 (germline): LGHDT, YNNKEL (reference sequence). J gave up 3 bases and V 3 bases, and 10 bases lay outside the gene matches. The CDR3 nucleotides are TGTGCCAGCAGCCAGGGGTACCTAGCGGGCCTCTACGAGCAGTACTTC. Its translation: CASSQGYLAGLYEQYF.